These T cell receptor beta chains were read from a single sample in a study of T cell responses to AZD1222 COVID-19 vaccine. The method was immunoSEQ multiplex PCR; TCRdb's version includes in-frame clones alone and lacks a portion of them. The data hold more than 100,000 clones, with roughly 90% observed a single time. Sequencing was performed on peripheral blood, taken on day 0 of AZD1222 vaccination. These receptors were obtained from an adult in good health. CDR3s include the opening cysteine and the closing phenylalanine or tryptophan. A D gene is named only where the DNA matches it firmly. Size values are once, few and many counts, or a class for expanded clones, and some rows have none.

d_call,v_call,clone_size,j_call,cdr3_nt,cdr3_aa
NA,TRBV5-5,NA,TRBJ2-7,TGTGCCAGCAGCTTGCCGGGGAACTACTACGAGCAGTACTTC,CASSLPGNYYEQYF
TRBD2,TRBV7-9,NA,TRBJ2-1,TGTGCCAGCAGCTACCCCATGGTACTAGCGGGACCCTACAATGAGCAGTTCTTC,CASSYPMVLAGPYNEQFF
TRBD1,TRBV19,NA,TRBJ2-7,TGTGCCAGTAGTACGTTCCGGGACAGGGGAGACGAGCAGTACTTC,CASSTFRDRGDEQYF
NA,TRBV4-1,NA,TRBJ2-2,TGCGCCAGCAGCTCGCGACTGGACGGGGAGCTGTTTTTT,CASSSRLDGELFF
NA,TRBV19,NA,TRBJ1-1,TGTGCCAGTAGTATAGTAGGGGGGGGTCGGACTGAAGCTTTCTTT,CASSIVGGGRTEAFF
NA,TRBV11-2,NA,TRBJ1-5,TGTGCCAGCAGCTTAGATCGGGTTAATCAGCCCCAGCATTTT,CASSLDRVNQPQHF
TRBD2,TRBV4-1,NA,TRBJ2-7,TGCGCCAGCAGCCAAGAGCGTTTTGGTAGCGGGGGCTACGAGCAGTACTTC,CASSQERFGSGGYEQYF
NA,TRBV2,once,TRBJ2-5,TGTGCCAGCAGTGACAGTAAGAGGCAAGAGACCCAGTACTTC,CASSDSKRQETQYF
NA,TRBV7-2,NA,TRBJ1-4,TGTGCCAGCAGTCAAGGGATAACTAATGAAAAACTGTTTTTT,CASSQGITNEKLFF
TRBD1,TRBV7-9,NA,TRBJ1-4,TGTGCCAGCAGCTTGACAGGGTCTAATGAAAAACTGTTTTTT,CASSLTGSNEKLFF
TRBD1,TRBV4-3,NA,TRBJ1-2,TGCGCCAGCAGCCCTTACACGACAGGGGGCTTTGGCTACACCTTC,CASSPYTTGGFGYTF
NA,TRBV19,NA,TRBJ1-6,TGTGCCAGTAGTATTTGGGAGACCAGCTCCTATAATTCACCCCTCCACTTT,CASSIWETSSYNSPLHF
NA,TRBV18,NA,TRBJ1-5,TGTGCCAGCTCACCGTCTTTCTTCCAGCCCCAGCATTTT,CASSPSFFQPQHF
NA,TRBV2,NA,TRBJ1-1,TGTGCCAGCAGTGACAGGGAGGGAAACACTGAAGCTTTCTTT,CASSDREGNTEAFF
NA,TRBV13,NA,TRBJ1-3,TGTGCCAGCAGCCCCAGGTTCTTCGGAAACACCATATATTTT,CASSPRFFGNTIYF
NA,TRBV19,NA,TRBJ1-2,TGTGCCAGTAGTATTTGGGGACTCGCCGGCTACACCTTC,CASSIWGLAGYTF
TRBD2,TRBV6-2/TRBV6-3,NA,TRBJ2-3,TGTGCCAGCAGTACCAGGCCGCGGGAGATCTTGGGTAGCACAGATACGCAGTATTTT,CASSTRPREILGSTDTQYF
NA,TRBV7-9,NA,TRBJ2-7,TGTGCCAGCAATAACCTGGTCTCCTACGAGCAGTACTTC,CASNNLVSYEQYF
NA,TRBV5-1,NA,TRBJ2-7,TGCGCCAGCAGCTGGGACTCCTACGAGCAGTACTTC,CASSWDSYEQYF
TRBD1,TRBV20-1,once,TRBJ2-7,TGCAGTGCTAGTGGGGACAGGGGCTACGAGCAGTACTTC,CSASGDRGYEQYF
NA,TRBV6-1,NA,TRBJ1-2,TGTGCCAGCAGTGAAGCGCTGGGGGCAGAGGGCTACACCTTC,CASSEALGAEGYTF
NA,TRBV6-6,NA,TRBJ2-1,TGTGCCAGCAGTTTACAATACTCCTACAATGAGCAGTTCTTC,CASSLQYSYNEQFF
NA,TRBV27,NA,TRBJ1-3,TGTGCCAGCAGTAGGGTGGGCTCTGGAAACACCATATATTTT,CASSRVGSGNTIYF
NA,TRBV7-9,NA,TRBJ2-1,TGTGCCAGCAGCCCCCCCGGGATCAACAATGAGCAGTTCTTC,CASSPPGINNEQFF
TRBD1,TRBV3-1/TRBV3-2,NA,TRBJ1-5,TGTGCCAGCAGCCTAACAGGGGGCGTAAGCAATCAGCCCCAGCATTTT,CASSLTGGVSNQPQHF
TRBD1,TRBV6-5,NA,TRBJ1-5,TGTGCCAGCAGCGTATACAGGGGGCTCTCTCAGCCCCAGCATTTT,CASSVYRGLSQPQHF
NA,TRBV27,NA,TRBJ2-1,TGTGCCAGCAGTTTAGGAGGGATCCCCTACAATGAGCAGTTCTTC,CASSLGGIPYNEQFF
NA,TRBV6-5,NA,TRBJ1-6,TGTGCCAGCAGTTATGAAGGCACCGCGAGGGGTTCACCCCTCCACTTT,CASSYEGTARGSPLHF
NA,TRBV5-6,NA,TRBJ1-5,TGTGCCAGCACCCGGGGGGGGTCGAGCAATCAGCCCCAGCATTTT,CASTRGGSSNQPQHF
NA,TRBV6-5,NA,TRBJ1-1,TGTGCCAGCATCCGGGGCACTGAAGCTTTCTTT,CASIRGTEAFF
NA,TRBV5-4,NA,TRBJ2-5,TGTGCCAGCAGCTTGGGACAGGAGACGGGGACCCAGTACTTC,CASSLGQETGTQYF
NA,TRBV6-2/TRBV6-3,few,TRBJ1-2,TGTGCCAGCAGTCTCGGAGTGAGGGTCAGGGGCTACACCTTC,CASSLGVRVRGYTF
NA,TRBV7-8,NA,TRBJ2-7,TGTGCCAGCAGCTTAGTAGAACAGGGGAGGTACGAGCAGTACTTC,CASSLVEQGRYEQYF
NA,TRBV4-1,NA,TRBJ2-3,TGCGCCAGCAGCCAAGTGGCGGGGTTAAAAGATACGCAGTATTTT,CASSQVAGLKDTQYF
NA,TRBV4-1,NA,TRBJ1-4,TGCGCCAGCAGCCAAGATATTGGGATTCAAAGGAATGAAAAACTGTTTTTT,CASSQDIGIQRNEKLFF
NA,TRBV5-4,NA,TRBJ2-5,TGTGCCAGCAGCCAAAGGGGGGCTGGTGAGACCCAGTACTTC,CASSQRGAGETQYF
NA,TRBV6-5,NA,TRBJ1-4,TGTGCCGCAAGGGGGGGCCTCGCAATAGAAAAACTGTTTTTT,CAARGGLAIEKLFF
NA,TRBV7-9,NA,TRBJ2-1,TGTGCCAGCAGCTCTACGCACCAGCAGTTCTTC,CASSSTHQQFF
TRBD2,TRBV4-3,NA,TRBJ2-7,TGCGCCAGCAGCCAGGGGTGGCTAGCGGAGCTCTCCTACGAGCAGTACTTC,CASSQGWLAELSYEQYF
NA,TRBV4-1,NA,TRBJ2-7,TGCGCCAGCAGCCAAGATGGGCAGGGTCGGTCCTACGAGCAGTACTTC,CASSQDGQGRSYEQYF
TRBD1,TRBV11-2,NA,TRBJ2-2,TGTGCCAGCAGCTTAGTCCCTGGACAGGGAGGAACCGGGGAGCTGTTTTTT,CASSLVPGQGGTGELFF
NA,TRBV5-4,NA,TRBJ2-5,TGTGCCAGCAGCAAGGACAGAGAAGAGACCCAGTACTTC,CASSKDREETQYF
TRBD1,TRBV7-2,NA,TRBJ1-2,TGTGCCAGCAGCCCTGGGGACAGTTATGGCTACACCTTC,CASSPGDSYGYTF
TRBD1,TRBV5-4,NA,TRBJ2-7,TGTGCCAGCAGCTTGTCAGGGGGCTTCTACGAGCAGTACTTC,CASSLSGGFYEQYF
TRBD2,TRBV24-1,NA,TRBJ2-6,TGTGCCACCTCTTCGGGGAGGGCCTCTGGGGCCAACGTCCTGACTTTC,CATSSGRASGANVLTF
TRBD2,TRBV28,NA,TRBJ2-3,TGTGCCAGCAGTTGGACTAGCGGCACAGATACGCAGTATTTT,CASSWTSGTDTQYF
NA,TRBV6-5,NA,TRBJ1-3,TGTGCCAGCACAATGCGGGGGTCTGGAAACACCATATATTTT,CASTMRGSGNTIYF
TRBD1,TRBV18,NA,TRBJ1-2,TGTGCCAGCTCAGGGGGGACAGGGTATCATTACTTCGGCTACACCTTC,CASSGGTGYHYFGYTF
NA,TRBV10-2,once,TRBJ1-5,TGCGCCAGTCAGAGGGGCGTCACGAATAGCAATCAGCCCCAGCATTTT,CASQRGVTNSNQPQHF
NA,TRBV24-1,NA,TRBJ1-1,TGTGCCACCAGAGTTTCCGGGAACACTGAAGCTTTCTTT,CATRVSGNTEAFF
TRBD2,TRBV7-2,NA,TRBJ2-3,TGTGCCAGCAGCTTAGGGCTAGCGGAACACACAGATACGCAGTATTTT,CASSLGLAEHTDTQYF
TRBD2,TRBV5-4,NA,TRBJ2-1,TGTGCCAGCAGCGGGGGGACTAGCGGGACCAAATCCTACAATGAGCAGTTCTTC,CASSGGTSGTKSYNEQFF
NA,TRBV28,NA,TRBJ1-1,TGTGCCAGCAGTCTATTCCGGCAAGCTTTCTTT,CASSLFRQAFF
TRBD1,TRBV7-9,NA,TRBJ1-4,TGTGCCAGCAGCTTATACCCGACAGGGGTAGGTGAAAAACTGTTTTTT,CASSLYPTGVGEKLFF
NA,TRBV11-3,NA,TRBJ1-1,TGTGCCAGCAGCTTAGCGAGGGACTGGGTGAACACTGAAGCTTTCTTT,CASSLARDWVNTEAFF
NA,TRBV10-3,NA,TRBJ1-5,TGTGCCATCAGTGAGGAGCAGGGCGGAAATCAGCCCCAGCATTTT,CAISEEQGGNQPQHF
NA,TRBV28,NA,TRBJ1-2,TGTGCCAGCAGGACCGACCTGGGGCTAGGCTATGGCTACACCTTC,CASRTDLGLGYGYTF
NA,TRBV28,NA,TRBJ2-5,TGTGCCAGCACCCCGTGGAGTCAAGAGACCCAGTACTTC,CASTPWSQETQYF
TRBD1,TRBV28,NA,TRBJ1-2,TGTGCCAGCAGTCGGGACAGGGGAGGCTATGGCTACACCTTC,CASSRDRGGYGYTF
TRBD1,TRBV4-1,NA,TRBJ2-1,TGCGCCAGCAGCCAATCGGGGTTGGGGGCCGGGACAGGGTCGGGCAATGAGCAGTTCTTC,CASSQSGLGAGTGSGNEQFF